One and the same sample provided the 13 T cell receptor beta chains below, sequenced in a study of response to subunit inactivated influenza vaccine (dated by TCRdb to the late 2010s). Library preparation employed RT-PCR. TCRdb shows the sequencer as Illumina HiSeq 2500. The public reads were reprocessed in TCRdb via fastp at Q25 and MiXCR, keeping in-frame beta chains. Each entry merges the rows of one CDR3 protein and shows their most common DNA and genes. This sample comprises some 300,000 distinct CDR3 sequences, approximately 20% of them detected only once. Together, the top ten hold 10% to 13% of the sample. This sample comprised PBMCs from blood, obtained approximately 20 months after vaccination. All receptors derive from a man in his fifties or sixties who received an inactivated influenza vaccine. Donor details come from another sample of the same person, matched by shared clones.

This clonotype turned up a few times. The V call is TRBV12-3 or TRBV12-4, the J call TRBJ2-7; 7 nucleotides agree with TRBD1. After removal of 7 bases from V and 1 base from J, the junction contained 10 bases not matched to a gene. This CDR3 is built from 15 residues. The CDR3 nucleotides are TGTGCCAGCAAAGGACCGGGACAGCGATCCTACGAGCAGTACTTC. It encodes CASKGPGQRSYEQYF.

The V call is TRBV6-2 or TRBV6-3, the J call TRBJ1-5; D is ambiguous. Looked up from germline, CDR1 is MNHEY and CDR2 is SVGEGT. This CDR3 is built from 12 residues. Trimming left V 8 bases short and J 6 bases short, with 11 bases between. The CDR3 bases are TGTGCCAGCGGGGAGTGGGGTCAGCCCCAGCATTTT. It is translated as CASGEWGQPQHF.

The chain employs TRBV4-2 and TRBJ2-1; tentatively, D is TRBD1 (6 bases). Germline V lookup: CDR1 LGHNA, CDR2 YNFKEQ. The V end was cut by 4 bases, the J end by 4 bases, with 14 bases between. The CDR3 covers 15 residues. The CDR3, as DNA: TGTGCCAGCAGCCCCCACCGGGACACTTACAATGAGCAGTTCTTC. It specifies CASSPHRDTYNEQFF.

The sample holds a few counts of this clonotype. The rearrangement joins TRBV20-1 to TRBJ1-2, with D unclear. The V gene lost 5 bases and the J gene lost 7 bases, with 14 bases spanning the gap. Germline values: CDR1 DFQATT, CDR2 SNEGSKA (reference sequence). CDR3 size: 12 residues. The CDR3 coding sequence is TGCAGTGCTCCAGGAGGGCGGGGTGGCTACACCTTC. Its translation: CSAPGGRGGYTF.

This clonotype has just a few counts. The chain couples TRBV10-3 to TRBJ1-4, with 7 nucleotides matching TRBD1. After removal of 0 bases from V and 4 bases from J, the junction contained 2 bases not matched to a gene. Looked up from germline, CDR1 is ENHRY and CDR2 is SYGVKD. This CDR3 comprises 15 residues. CDR3 sequence reads: CAISESTGVNEKLFF. CDR3 bases: TGTGCCATCAGTGAGTCTACAGGGGTTAATGAAAAACTGTTTTTT.

V is TRBV7-6 and J is TRBJ2-1; a weak D match, TRBD1 (6 bases). There are 17 residues in the CDR3. Germline-derived CDR1 and CDR2 are SGHVS and FNYEAQ. With 5 bases removed from V and 7 bases from J, the gap between germline ends came to 24 bases. The CDR3 region is CASSRLGNRDNLNEQFF. The CDR3 bases are TGTGCCAGCAGCCGTTTGGGGAACAGGGACAATCTTAATGAGCAGTTCTTC.

J is TRBJ2-7 and V is TRBV6-2 or TRBV6-3; tentatively, D is TRBD1 (5 bases). The CDR3 consists of 16 residues. The ends were cut back, 2 bases at V and 2 bases at J, with 16 bases in the middle. The germline V gene has CDR1 MNHEY and CDR2 SVGEGT. The CDR3 spells CASSYAVDSLTYEQYF. CDR3 sequence (DNA): TGTGCCAGCAGTTACGCCGTCGACAGCCTAACCTACGAGCAGTACTTC.

V usage is TRBV2 and J usage is TRBJ2-7; D is perhaps TRBD1 or TRBD2 (5 bases each). V dropped 4 bases and J dropped 4 bases, with 17 bases sitting between them. In germline, CDR1 is SNHLY, CDR2 FYNNEI. The CDR3 is 15 amino acids. This chain's CDR3 is CASSVPGSVAYEQYF. In nucleotides, the CDR3 is TGTGCCAGCAGTGTACCAGGGAGTGTCGCGTACGAGCAGTACTTC.

V usage is TRBV20-1 and J usage is TRBJ2-3; 10 nucleotides line up with TRBD2. V lost 4 bases, J lost 5 bases, and 3 bases stayed unmatched. Germline CDR1 is DFQATT and CDR2 is SNEGSKA (reference sequence). There are 13 residues in the CDR3. The CDR3 DNA reads as TGCAGTGCTAAGCGGGGGGGCCGAGATACGCAGTATTTT. It translates to CSAKRGGRDTQYF.

J is TRBJ1-2 and V is TRBV18; 10 bases map to TRBD1. The V gene end was trimmed by 3 bases and the J gene end by 9 bases; junction bases not matched to a gene: 7. The CDR3 is 14 amino acids. Germline-derived CDR1 and CDR2 are KGHSH and LQKENI. The CDR3 nucleotides are TGTGCCAGCTCACCCAGGACAGGGGGAGTCCGCTACACCTTC. Its protein is CASSPRTGGVRYTF.

There are a few counts of this clonotype. V usage is TRBV30 and J usage is TRBJ1-5; D is possibly TRBD1 (5 bases). V was cut by 1 base and J by 4 bases, with 11 bases left in between. The CDR3 runs to 14 residues. Germline V gene data show CDR1 as GTSNPN and CDR2 as SVGIG (reference sequence). DNA of the CDR3: TGTGCCTGGAGTGAGGGGATTGGAAATCAGCCCCAGCATTTT. Residues: CAWSEGIGNQPQHF. Using reference TRBV30 and TRBJ1-5 for the parts outside the CDR3, the full variable domain is SQTIHQWPATLVQPVGSPLSLECTVEGTSNPNLYWYRQAAGRGLQLLFYSVGIGQISSEVPQNLSASRPQDRQFILSSKKLLLSDSGFYLCAWSEGIGNQPQHFGDGTRLSIL.

The rearrangement joins TRBV7-1 to TRBJ2-3, with 8 bases matching TRBD2. TRBV7-1 is flagged as an ORF with uncertain function. The CDR3 runs 23 residues. The ends lost 3 bases at V and 0 bases at J; junction bases unmatched: 26. The CDR3 DNA sequence: TGTGCCAGCAGCTCTCCCAACAATGGGGTGCTAGCGGGTTCCCTTCCTAGCACAGATACGCAGTATTTT. Protein: CASSSPNNGVLAGSLPSTDTQYF.

This clonotype was detected only a few times. This sequence joins TRBV12-3 or TRBV12-4 and TRBJ2-5, with 8 nucleotides matching TRBD1. V shed 6 bases and J 12 bases; nucleotides not matched to a gene: 6. The CDR3 is 11 amino acids. CDR3 region: CASSYGQGEYF. The CDR3 DNA sequence: TGTGCCAGCAGCTACGGACAGGGCGAGTACTTC.